This T cell receptor beta chain was found in a study of cytomegalovirus exposure and HLA in healthy donors. This CDR3 has 14 amino acids. V lost 4 bases, J lost 0 bases, and 8 bases lay in between. In germline, CDR1 is SGDLS, CDR2 YYNGEE. Data came from immunoSEQ multiplex PCR; TCRdb stores just in-frame clones and leaves some out. The table lists about 79,000 clones, under 95% of them singletons, with 3% to 4.5% in the top ten. The clonotype comes from a woman aged 30 to 39 in good health and CMV-seronegative. Sequenced: PBMCs. The chain couples TRBV9 to TRBJ1-3; D uncertain. The CDR3 region is CASSPDISGNTIYF. The CDR3 DNA follows: TGTGCCAGCAGCCCCGACATCTCTGGAAACACCATATATTTT.